This T cell receptor (beta chain) originates from a study of radiotherapy plus CTLA-4 blockade in lung cancer. For the study at large: Disease control reached roughly 33%, with objective responses in around 20%. Overall study findings and caveats: Subsequent to radiotherapy plus ipilimumab, tumor-derived TCR clones underwent expansion in blood.

The CDR3 extends over 17 amino acids. Looked up from germline, CDR1 is LGHNA and CDR2 is YSLEER. The junction had 4 bases not matched to a gene; V was cut back by 0 bases and J by 0 bases. Assay used: immunoSEQ multiplex PCR; TCRdb lists only in-frame clones, some missing. The sample has around 72,000 clones; around 80% are singletons. Patients with chemo-refractory metastatic non-small-cell lung cancer received focal radiation plus CTLA-4 blockade with ipilimumab. As regards this clone: Its antigen is not known.

The sample here was peripheral blood, taken from a patient treated with radiotherapy plus ipilimumab. The chain joins TRBV4-3 to TRBJ2-1, with 8 bases matching TRBD2. This receptor was identified in a human donor with non-small cell lung cancer who had a complete response to radiotherapy plus ipilimumab. In DNA form, the CDR3 reads TGCGCCAGCAGCCAAGATAGGGCGGGAGGCTCCTACAATGAGCAGTTCTTC. Its translation: CASSQDRAGGSYNEQFF.